The 12 T cell receptor beta chains presented below share a single source sample, sequenced in a study of Graves' ophthalmopathy and Graves' hyperthyroidism. Transcripts of RNA were the source for amplifying TCR beta CDR3 regions. The library came from an HTBI-primed first-round RT-PCR and a second-round multiplex PCR. TCRdb called the multiplex PCR reads again in MiXCR, with one record for every CDR3 protein. The table includes a few hundred thousand distinct CDR3 sequences, 15% to 20% detected once. Sequencing was carried out using peripheral blood. These receptors all come from an adult man with Graves' ophthalmopathy.

This clonotype was seen at least ten times. V is TRBV19 and J is TRBJ1-5, with D unclear. The CDR3 length is 17 residues. Germline V gene lookup returns CDR1 LNHDA and CDR2 SQIVND (reference sequence). V was shortened by 3 bases and J by 1 base, with 16 bases between the two germline ends. This CDR3 reads CASSMGYAFTSNQPQHF. Written as DNA, the CDR3 is TGTGCCAGTAGTATGGGTTACGCGTTCACCAGCAATCAGCCCCAGCATTTT.

This clonotype was seen ten or more times. The J gene is TRBJ2-7, the V gene TRBV2, with 7 nucleotides matching TRBD2. This CDR3 has 14 amino acids. CDR1 and CDR2 from the germline V gene are SNHLY and FYNNEI. V dropped 4 bases and J dropped 6; count of bases not matched to a gene: 9. The CDR3 DNA reads as TGTGCCAGCAGTGTAACGCGGGGGACGGGCGAGCAGTACTTC. This gives the protein CASSVTRGTGEQYF. The full variable domain, in which reference TRBV2 and TRBJ2-7 provide the parts outside the CDR3, is EPEVTQTPSHQVTQMGQEVILRCVPISNHLYFYWYRQILGQKVEFLVSFYNNEISEKSEIFDDQFSVERPDGSNFTLKIRSTKLEDSAMYFCASSVTRGTGEQYFGPGTRLTVT.

This clonotype has a single count. The genes are TRBV7-3 and TRBJ1-1; D may be TRBD1 (5 bases). CDR1 is SGHTA and CDR2 is FQGTGA in the germline V gene. This CDR3 is 13 amino acids long. Trimming cost V 1 base and J 12 bases, with 15 bases left between them. CDR3 nucleotide sequence: TGTGCCAGCAGCTTAATGTGGGGGGATTCAACTTTCTTT. It yields the protein CASSLMWGDSTFF.

In its sample, this clonotype was seen many times. The J gene is TRBJ2-2, the V gene TRBV7-9; no firm D call. V lost 4 bases, J lost 7 bases, and 10 bases lay in between. The CDR3 contains 13 residues. The V gene's germline CDR1 is SEHNR and CDR2 FQNEAQ (reference sequence). CDR3 residues: CASSSTTGGELFF. For the CDR3, the DNA is TGTGCCAGCAGCTCAACGACGGGCGGGGAGCTGTTTTTT.

Note on this clonotype: Given a much more abundant clone one base away, this may be a read error. J is TRBJ1-2 and V is TRBV29-1; D is possibly TRBD1 (5 bases). The germline V and J ends were trimmed by 1 base and 2 bases, with 11 bases remaining between them. Germline lookup yields CDR1 SQVTM and CDR2 ANQGSEA. The CDR3 runs 14 residues. The CDR3 nucleotides are TGCAGCGTTGAAGGTGTCGGGGCGAACTATGGCTACACCTTC. It yields the protein CSVEGVGANYGYTF.

This clonotype was seen ten or more times. The chain joins TRBV6-1 to TRBJ1-2, with D tentatively TRBD1 (6 bases). Trimming removed 1 base from V and 5 bases from J, with 11 bases in between. CDR1 MNHNS and CDR2 SASEGT come from the germline V gene. This CDR3 region has 14 residues. CDR3 in DNA: TGTGCCAGCAGTGAAGTTGCCAGGGGATATGGCTACACCTTC. The encoded protein is CASSEVARGYGYTF.

Here the CDR3 DNA reads TGTGCCAGCAGGGGATCCTCAGGGCTGGGGGAGACCCAGTACTTC. Its protein is CASRGSSGLGETQYF. This chain joins TRBV25-1 and TRBJ2-5, with TRBD1 as a possible D gene (5 bases). The V gene lost 6 bases and the J gene lost 5 bases, with 19 bases spanning the gap. The CDR3 spans 15 residues. Per the germline V gene, CDR1 is MGHDK and CDR2 is SYGVNS.

The table lists this clonotype with a few counts. The chain uses TRBV3-1 and TRBJ2-7; 9 bases agree with TRBD2. Germline V CDR1 and CDR2: LGHDT, YNNKEL (reference sequence). The ends lost 0 bases at V and 2 bases at J; junction bases unmatched: 8. The CDR3 is 17 residues long. The CDR3 nucleotides are TGTGCCAGCAGCCAAGAGGGAAGTAGCGGGGGACCCTACGAGCAGTACTTC. Translation gives CASSQEGSSGGPYEQYF.

This clonotype was seen ten or more times. The gene calls are TRBV20-1 and TRBJ1-5; 7 bases line up with TRBD1. The V and J ends lost 3 bases and 6 bases, in that order; junction bases with no gene match: 8. Per germline, CDR1 DFQATT and CDR2 SNEGSKA (reference sequence). The CDR3 runs 14 residues. DNA for the CDR3: TGCAGTGCTAGTGAACAGGGGTTGAGTCAGCCCCAGCATTTT. It translates to CSASEQGLSQPQHF.

This clonotype was found many times. This chain joins TRBV6-1 and TRBJ1-2; TRBD1 matches at 8 bases. This CDR3 spans 13 amino acids. Germline CDR1 is MNHNS and CDR2 is SASEGT. With V trimmed by 6 bases and J by 3 bases, 3 bases remained unmatched. CDR3 region: CASSDRGDYGYTF. CDR3 coding DNA: TGTGCCAGCAGCGACAGGGGCGACTATGGCTACACCTTC.

This clonotype was detected ten times or more. V and J are TRBV5-1 and TRBJ2-7; 8 positions match TRBD1. The germline V gene encodes CDR1 SGHRS and CDR2 YFSETQ. After removal of 5 bases from V and 2 bases from J, the junction contained 3 bases not matched to a gene. The CDR3 loop spans 13 amino acids. The CDR3, as DNA: TGCGCCAGCAGAATGGACAGGGCCTACGAGCAGTACTTC. Translating gives CASRMDRAYEQYF. Based on the CDR3 plus reference TRBV5-1 and TRBJ2-7, the full variable domain is KAGVTQTPRYLIKTRGQQVTLSCSPISGHRSVSWYQQTPGQGLQFLFEYFSETQRNKGNFPGRFSGRQFSNSRSEMNVSTLELGDSALYLCASRMDRAYEQYFGPGTRLTVT.

Details on this clonotype: The junction differs from germline at one of its ends, possibly a read error. The V gene is TRBV7-2, the J gene TRBJ2-7, with D perhaps TRBD2 (7 bases). Germline loops: CDR1 SGHTA, CDR2 FQGNSA. CDR3 size: 14 residues. The CDR3 DNA follows: TGTGCCAGCAGCGTAGCGGGCAGAGGGGGGGAGCAGTACTTC. Amino acids: CASSVAGRGGEQYF.